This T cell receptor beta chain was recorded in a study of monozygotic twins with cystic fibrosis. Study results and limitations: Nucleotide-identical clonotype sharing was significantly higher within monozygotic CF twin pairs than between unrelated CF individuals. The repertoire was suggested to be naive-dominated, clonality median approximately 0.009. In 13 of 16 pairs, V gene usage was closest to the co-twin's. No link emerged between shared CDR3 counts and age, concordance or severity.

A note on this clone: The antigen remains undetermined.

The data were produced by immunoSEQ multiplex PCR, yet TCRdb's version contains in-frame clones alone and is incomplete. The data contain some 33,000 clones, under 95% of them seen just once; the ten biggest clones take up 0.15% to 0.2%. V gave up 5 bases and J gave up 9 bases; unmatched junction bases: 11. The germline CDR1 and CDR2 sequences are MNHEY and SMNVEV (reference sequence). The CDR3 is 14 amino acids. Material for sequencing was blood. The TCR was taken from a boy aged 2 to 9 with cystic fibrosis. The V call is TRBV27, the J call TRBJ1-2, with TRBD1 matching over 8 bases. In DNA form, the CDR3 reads TGTGCCAGCAGTCGGTCTGCAGGGGGCGGGAGCTACACCTTC. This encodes CASSRSAGGGSYTF.